Described below is a single T cell receptor (beta chain) sequence and its context. The data derive from a study of blood T cell repertoires in COVID-19. Study-wide background: Material from acute and convalescent COVID-19 was sourced from the United States, Italy and Spain.

Per the original methods: Amplification from reference gene primers served as the basis for estimated nucleated cell counts. The protocol was immunoSEQ multiplex PCR, while the TCRdb copy is restricted to in-frame clones and leaves out a portion. That table is the source of V, J and clone size, and D and trimming were worked out from the DNA. Of some 250,000 clones in the sample, 70% to 90% were seen once. V was trimmed by 0 bases and J by 6 bases, leaving 12 bases between them. The CDR3 extends over 14 amino acids. Germline CDR1 and CDR2: SGDLS and YYNGEE. The clonotype comes from a man between 60 and 70 years old with acute or convalescent COVID-19. V gene TRBV9 combines with J gene TRBJ1-2, with a tentative D call TRBD1 (5 bases). Sequences were obtained from peripheral blood. CDR3 in DNA: TGTGCCAGCAGCGTAGGTGACAGTCCCCATGGCTACACCTTC. Residues: CASSVGDSPHGYTF. Drawing the rest from reference TRBV9 and TRBJ1-2, the complete variable domain is DSGVTQTPKHLITATGQRVTLRCSPRSGDLSVYWYQQSLDQGLQFLIQYYNGEERAKGNILERFSAQQFPDLHSELNLSSLELGDSALYFCASSVGDSPHGYTFGSGTRLTVV.